This record looks at one T cell receptor beta chain sequence and its context. This sample is part of a study of shared clonotypes between healthy human individuals. With 4 bases clipped from V and 9 bases from J, the junction kept 17 bases outside the gene matches. Per the germline V gene, CDR1 is SGHRS and CDR2 is YFSETQ. This CDR3 has 16 amino acids. Assay used: immunoSEQ multiplex PCR; TCRdb lists only in-frame clones, some missing. In the table there are more than 1,200,000 clones, approximately 98.5% of which are singletons. This receptor was taken from a man aged 25-45 years in good health. The V and J genes are TRBV5-1 and TRBJ2-7; TRBD2 aligns across 9 bases. The sample consisted of naive CD4+ T cells sorted from blood. Documented subset: CD45RA+ positively selected. The CDR3 sequence is CASSAGTSKGEYRQYF. Here the CDR3 DNA reads TGCGCCAGCAGCGCCGGGACTAGCAAAGGAGAGTATAGGCAGTACTTC.